What follows are 7 T cell receptor beta chains derived from one specimen sequenced in a study of glioma-infiltrating T cells listed by TCRdb under 2016. Instrument used: Illumina MiSeq. The iRepertoire nested amplicon-rescue multiplex PCR (arm-PCR) platform was used to amplify TCR alpha and beta CDR3 regions from RNA. The public reads were run again by TCRdb, first through fastp at Q25 and then through MiXCR, and only productive beta chains were kept. Each entry is one CDR3 protein sequence, shown with its most common DNA and genes. This sample holds around 100,000 distinct CDR3 sequences; roughly 30% were observed only once. Approximately 43% of the sample goes to the ten largest clones. The sequencing input was glioma tissue, nonneoplastic brain tissue, or PBMCs (not recorded which). The receptors here all came from a human donor with low-grade glioma or glioblastoma, undergoing nonglioma brain surgery, or in good health (not recorded which).

This clonotype was recorded many times. The V gene is TRBV27, the J gene TRBJ1-1; 7 nucleotides line up with TRBD1. The V segment lost 7 bases and the J segment 7 bases; nucleotides outside the gene matches: 3. The CDR3 sequence is 11 residues long. Per the germline V gene, CDR1 is MNHEY and CDR2 is SMNVEV (reference sequence). This CDR3 is CASNRGNEAFF. The CDR3 DNA reads TGTGCCAGCAACAGGGGTAATGAAGCTTTCTTT.

As regards this clonotype: A much larger clone lies one base from this, so it may be a read error. This sequence joins TRBV6-2 or TRBV6-3 and TRBJ2-5; TRBD2 matches at 8 bases. This CDR3 is built from 17 residues. Germline V gives CDR1 MNHEY, CDR2 SVGEGT. Here the CDR3 reads CASSYGTGGGYQETKYF. CDR3 DNA sequence: TGTGCCAGCAGTTACGGGACCGGGGGGGGGTACCAAGAGACCAAGTACTTC.

This chain uses TRBV19 with TRBJ2-3, with 10 bases identical to TRBD2. The CDR3 consists of 16 residues. The V segment lost 1 base and the J segment 2 bases; nucleotides outside the gene matches: 3. Germline CDR1 LNHDA, CDR2 SQIVND (reference sequence). The CDR3 DNA sequence: TGTGCCAGTAGTATAGGACTAGCGGGTAACACAGATACGCAGTATTTT. Its protein product is CASSIGLAGNTDTQYF.

The genes are TRBV9 and TRBJ2-3, with D unclear. Trimming removed 2 bases at V and 2 bases at J, with 6 bases between. CDR1 and CDR2 from the germline V gene are SGDLS and YYNGEE. The CDR3 extends over 13 amino acids. As DNA, the CDR3 is TGTGCCAGCAGCGTTGCCTTCACAGATACGCAGTATTTT. Its protein is CASSVAFTDTQYF.

In this sample, this clonotype turned up many times. The chain couples TRBV20-1 to TRBJ1-5; no reliable D call. Germline V lookup: CDR1 DFQATT, CDR2 SNEGSKA (reference sequence). Trimming shortened V by 0 bases and J by 4 bases, and 7 bases separated the two germline ends. The CDR3 length is 13 residues. CDR3 DNA sequence: TGCAGTGCTAGAGAAAGAAATAATCAGCCCCAGCATTTT. Protein: CSARERNNQPQHF.

This clonotype has a count of ten or more. CDR3 nucleotide sequence: TGTGCCAGCAGCTTAGGGTCGGCAGGGACCACTGAAGCTTTCTTT. Amino acids: CASSLGSAGTTEAFF. V usage is TRBV7-9 and J usage is TRBJ1-1; possible D gene TRBD1, 5 bases. Per the germline V gene, CDR1 is SEHNR and CDR2 is FQNEAQ (reference sequence). The CDR3 has 15 residues. The V end lost 1 base, the J end lost 4 bases, and 13 bases lay between the germline ends.

This clonotype was observed many times. This chain links TRBV6-1 with TRBJ2-3, with 8 bases lining up with TRBD2. CDR3 length: 15 residues. With 6 bases clipped from V and 5 bases from J, the junction kept 10 bases outside the gene matches. CDR1 is MNHNS and CDR2 is SASEGT in the germline V gene. In nucleotides, the CDR3 is TGTGCCAGCAGCGAGCCGGGAGGGAGGAAAGATACGCAGTATTTT. Translated, it gives CASSEPGGRKDTQYF.